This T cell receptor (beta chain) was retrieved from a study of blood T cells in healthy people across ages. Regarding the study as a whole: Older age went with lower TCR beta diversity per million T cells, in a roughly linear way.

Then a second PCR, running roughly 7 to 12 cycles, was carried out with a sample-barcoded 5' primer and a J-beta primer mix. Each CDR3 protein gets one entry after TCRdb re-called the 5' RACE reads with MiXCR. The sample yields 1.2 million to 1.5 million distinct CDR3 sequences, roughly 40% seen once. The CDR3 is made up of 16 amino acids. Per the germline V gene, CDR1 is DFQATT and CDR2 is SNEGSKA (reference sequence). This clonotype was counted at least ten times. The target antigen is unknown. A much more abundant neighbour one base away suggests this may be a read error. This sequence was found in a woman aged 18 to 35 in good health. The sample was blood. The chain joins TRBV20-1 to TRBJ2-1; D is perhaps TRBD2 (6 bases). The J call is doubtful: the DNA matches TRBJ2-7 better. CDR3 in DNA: TGCAGTGCTCCCAAATGGGCGGGGAGCTCCTACAATGAGCAGTACTTC. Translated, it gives CSAPKWAGSSYNEQYF.